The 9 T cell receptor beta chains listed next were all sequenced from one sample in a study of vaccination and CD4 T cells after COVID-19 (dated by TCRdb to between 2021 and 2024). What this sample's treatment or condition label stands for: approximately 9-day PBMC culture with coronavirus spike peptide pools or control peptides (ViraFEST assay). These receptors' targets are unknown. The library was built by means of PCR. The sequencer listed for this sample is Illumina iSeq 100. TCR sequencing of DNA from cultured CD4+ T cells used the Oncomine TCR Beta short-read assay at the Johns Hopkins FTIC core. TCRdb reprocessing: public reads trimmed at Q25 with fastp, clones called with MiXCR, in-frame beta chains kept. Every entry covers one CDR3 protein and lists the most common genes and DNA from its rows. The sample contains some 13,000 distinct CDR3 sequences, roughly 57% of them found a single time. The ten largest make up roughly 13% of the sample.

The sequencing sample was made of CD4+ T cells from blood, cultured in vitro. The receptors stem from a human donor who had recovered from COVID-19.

CDR3 in amino acids: CASSRLAGGQETQYF. The CDR3, as DNA: TGCGCCAGCAGCCGACTAGCGGGAGGCCAAGAGACCCAGTACTTC. V is TRBV5-1 and J is TRBJ2-5, with 13 bases matching TRBD2. The length of the CDR3 is 15 residues. CDR1 is SGHRS, CDR2 YFSETQ, per germline. J lost 1 base, V lost 4 bases, and 1 base had no gene match.

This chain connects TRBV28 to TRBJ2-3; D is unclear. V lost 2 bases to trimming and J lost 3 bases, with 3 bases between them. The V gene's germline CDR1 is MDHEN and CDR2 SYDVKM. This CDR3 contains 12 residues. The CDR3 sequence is CASSLRTDTQYF. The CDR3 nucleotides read TGTGCCAGCAGTTTACGGACAGATACGCAGTATTTT.

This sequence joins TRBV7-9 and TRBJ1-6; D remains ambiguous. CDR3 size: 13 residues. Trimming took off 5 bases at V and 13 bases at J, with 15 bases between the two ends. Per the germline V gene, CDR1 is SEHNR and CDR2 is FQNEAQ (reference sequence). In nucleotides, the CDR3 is TGTGCCAGCAGCCCAAGGAGCCTCGGGCCCCTCCACTTT. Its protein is CASSPRSLGPLHF.

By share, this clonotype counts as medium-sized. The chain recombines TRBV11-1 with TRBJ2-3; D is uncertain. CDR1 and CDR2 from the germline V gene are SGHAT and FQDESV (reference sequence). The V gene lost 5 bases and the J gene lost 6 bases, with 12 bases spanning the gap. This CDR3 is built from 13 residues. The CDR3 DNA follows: TGTGCCAGCAGCCATCCGGGTGTGGATACGCAGTATTTT. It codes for CASSHPGVDTQYF.

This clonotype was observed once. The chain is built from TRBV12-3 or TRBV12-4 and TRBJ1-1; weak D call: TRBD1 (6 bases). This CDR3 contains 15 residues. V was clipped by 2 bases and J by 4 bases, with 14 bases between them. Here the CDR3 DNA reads TGTGCCAGCAGTTTATCTTTAGGGGGAGGCACTGAAGCTTTCTTT. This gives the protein CASSLSLGGGTEAFF.

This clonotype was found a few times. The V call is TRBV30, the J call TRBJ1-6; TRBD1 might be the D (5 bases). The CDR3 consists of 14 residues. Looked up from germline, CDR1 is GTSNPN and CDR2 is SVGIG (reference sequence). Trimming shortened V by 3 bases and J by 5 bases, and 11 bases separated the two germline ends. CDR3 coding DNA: TGTGCCTGGAGCCAGGGTAGCGATAATTCACCCCTCCACTTT. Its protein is CAWSQGSDNSPLHF.

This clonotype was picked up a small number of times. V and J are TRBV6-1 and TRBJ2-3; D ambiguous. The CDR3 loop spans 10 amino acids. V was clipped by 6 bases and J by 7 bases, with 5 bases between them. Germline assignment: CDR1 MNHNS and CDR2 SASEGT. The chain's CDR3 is CASREYTQYF. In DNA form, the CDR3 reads TGTGCCAGCAGAGAATATACGCAGTATTTT.

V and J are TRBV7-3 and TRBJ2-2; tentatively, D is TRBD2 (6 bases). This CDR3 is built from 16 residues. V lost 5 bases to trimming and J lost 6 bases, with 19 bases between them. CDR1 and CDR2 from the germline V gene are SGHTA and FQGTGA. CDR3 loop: CASSPTGTYSAGELFF. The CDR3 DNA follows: TGTGCCAGCAGCCCCACCGGGACTTATTCAGCCGGGGAGCTGTTTTTT.

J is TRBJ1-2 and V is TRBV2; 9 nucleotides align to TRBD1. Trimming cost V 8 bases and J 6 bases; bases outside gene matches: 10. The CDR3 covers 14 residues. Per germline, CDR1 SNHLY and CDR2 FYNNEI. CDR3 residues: CASSTTGGGDGYTF. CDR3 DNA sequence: TGTGCCAGCTCCACGACAGGGGGAGGGGATGGCTACACCTTC.